This TCR beta chain was recorded in a study of OX40 agonist ivuxolimab in advanced cancers. At the level of the study: Dose-escalation patients suffered from hepatocellular carcinoma, melanoma, renal cell or head and neck cancer. One patient with hepatocellular carcinoma and two with cutaneous melanoma, three in all, had partial responses. Findings of the study overall: It was also the case that some nonresponders had low normalized T-cell clonal expansion. Dosing at 0.1 to 3.0 mg/kg was accompanied by clonal expansion of CD4+ and CD8+ blood T cells by week 6.

This table comes from immunoSEQ multiplex PCR, and its TCRdb copy is limited to in-frame clones, with some not included. The repertoire holds about 61,000 clones, with around 86% as singletons. A word on this clone: The antigen remains undetermined.

Germline loops: CDR1 SGHVS, CDR2 FQNEAQ. The CDR3 loop spans 17 amino acids. Trimming took 1 base from V and 6 from J; bases not matched to a gene: 12. Sample: CD4+ or CD8+ T cells sorted from blood, taken in a trial of the OX40 agonist ivuxolimab. The origin of this receptor is an adult with an advanced solid tumor such as melanoma, head and neck, liver or kidney cancer. The chain joins TRBV7-8 to TRBJ2-3; 8 bases agree with TRBD1. CDR3 coding DNA: TGTGCCAGCAGCTTAGGGTCCCCTGGACAGGGTGGGGATACGCAGTATTTT. Its translation is CASSLGSPGQGGDTQYF.